These 32 T cell receptor beta chains originate from one sample sequenced in a study of a mutant IDH1 vaccine in newly diagnosed glioma. Regarding time point: baseline, week 1 (first vaccination visit). Treatment of the sample: pre-vaccination baseline after standard-of-care therapy. Here immunoSEQ multiplex PCR was the method, and the copy in TCRdb shows in-frame clones only, minus some. This table holds 15,000 or so clones, around four fifths found once. The source material was PBMCs, sampled from a glioma patient treated with radiotherapy, temozolomide or both. The receptors stem from a man aged 35 to 55 with glioma.

The CDR3 region is CASSSPGGLTEAFF. The CDR3, as DNA: TGTGCCAGCAGTTCTCCAGGAGGGTTGACTGAAGCTTTCTTT. The V gene is TRBV28, the J gene TRBJ1-1; D ambiguous. CDR3 length: 14 amino acids. Germline CDR1 reads MDHEN; CDR2 reads SYDVKM. V shed 4 bases and J shed 5 bases, with 14 bases lying between them.

This clone has just one count. The chain is built from TRBV28 and TRBJ2-7; D perhaps matches TRBD1 (5 bases). In germline, CDR1 is MDHEN, CDR2 SYDVKM. The CDR3 runs 14 residues. Trimming removed 2 bases from V and 1 base from J, with 9 bases in between. DNA of the CDR3: TGTGCCAGCAGTTTAAACCAGGGTTCCTACGAGCAGTACTTC. As protein: CASSLNQGSYEQYF.

This rearrangement joins TRBV6-6 to TRBJ2-4, with D perhaps TRBD1 (5 bases). Trimming took off 6 bases at V and 5 bases at J, with 17 bases between the two ends. The CDR3 length is 15 residues. Germline values: CDR1 MNHNY, CDR2 SVGAGI (reference sequence). This chain's CDR3 is CASRLRAVTENIQYF. CDR3 bases: TGTGCCAGCAGGCTCAGGGCCGTTACTGAAAACATTCAGTACTTC.

The chain carries TRBV6-1 and TRBJ1-3; possibly TRBD1 for D (5 bases). CDR1 and CDR2 (germline): MNHNS, SASEGT. V shed 8 bases and J shed 4 bases, with 12 bases lying between them. The CDR3 covers 13 residues. The CDR3 nucleotides are TGTGCCAGCCCCCGGGACGGAGGAAACACCATATATTTT. Its protein is CASPRDGGNTIYF.

This clone was recorded a few times. V gene TRBV6-5 combines with J gene TRBJ1-2; no definite D call. In germline, CDR1 is MNHEY, CDR2 SVGAGI. The V end lost 2 bases, the J end lost 5 bases, and 15 bases lay between the germline ends. This CDR3 spans 15 amino acids. CDR3 bases: TGTGCCAGCAGTTACGTAGGAGCTTCGCAATATGGCTACACCTTC. Its translation is CASSYVGASQYGYTF.

The chain carries TRBV15 and TRBJ2-1; 9 nucleotides agree with TRBD1. The CDR3 is made up of 15 amino acids. Germline CDR1 and CDR2: LNHNV and YYDKDF (reference sequence). The V and J ends lost 2 bases and 7 bases, in that order; junction bases with no gene match: 6. The CDR3, as DNA: TGTGCCACCAGCAGAACCGGGACAGGGTATAATGAGCAGTTCTTC. Encoded protein: CATSRTGTGYNEQFF. The full variable domain, rest sourced from reference TRBV15 and TRBJ2-1, is DAMVIQNPRYQVTQFGKPVTLSCSQTLNHNVMYWYQQKSSQAPKLLFHYYDKDFNNEADTPDNFQSRRPNTSFCFLDIRSPGLGDTAMYLCATSRTGTGYNEQFFGPGTRLTVL.

This chain joins TRBV6-5 and TRBJ2-5; TRBD2 is a possible D gene (6 bases). The CDR3 contains 16 residues. V was trimmed by 4 bases and J by 11 bases, leaving 26 bases between them. Germline V gene lookup returns CDR1 MNHEY and CDR2 SVGAGI. This chain's CDR3 is CASSLSYRDSRDEQYF. In DNA form, the CDR3 reads TGTGCCAGCAGTTTATCGTACCGGGACTCCCGGGATGAGCAGTACTTC.

The V gene is TRBV11-2, the J gene TRBJ2-1; TRBD1 matches 7 bases. This CDR3 is 14 amino acids long. CDR1 and CDR2 from the germline V gene are SGHAT and FQNNGV. V trimming: 0 bases; J trimming: 8 bases; junction bases outside the gene matches: 4. CDR3 loop: CASSLEQGTDEQFF. In DNA, the CDR3 is TGTGCCAGCAGCTTAGAACAGGGGACCGATGAGCAGTTCTTC.

The chain has TRBV7-2 and TRBJ1-3; D gene uncertain. This CDR3 comprises 13 residues. Between the trimmed V and J ends, which lost 6 bases and 2 bases, there was a span of 8 bases. Germline V gives CDR1 SGHTA, CDR2 FQGNSA. In nucleotides, the CDR3 is TGTGCCAGCAGTCGTTCGACTGGAAACACCATATATTTT. Translated: CASSRSTGNTIYF.

The chain's CDR3 is CASSNVLGQPQHF. CDR3 bases: TGTGCCAGCAGCAATGTCCTGGGCCAGCCCCAGCATTTT. This chain links TRBV21-1 with TRBJ1-5; TRBD1 was called by the table and not checked on the DNA. TRBV21-1 is a pseudogene locus. CDR3 length: 13 amino acids.

V gene TRBV5-4 combines with J gene TRBJ1-2; 7 bases line up with TRBD1. Germline V lookup: CDR1 SGHNT, CDR2 YYREEE (reference sequence). Trimming cost V 3 bases and J 6 bases; bases outside gene matches: 11. The CDR3 totals 15 residues. The CDR3 region has the DNA TGTGCCAGCAGCTCGGGAAAGACAGGGTTCGATGGCTACACCTTC. Amino acid sequence: CASSSGKTGFDGYTF.

This chain joins TRBV11-2 and TRBJ1-4; weak D call: TRBD1 (6 bases). Germline V gives CDR1 SGHAT, CDR2 FQNNGV. V lost 5 bases and J lost 8, with 18 bases in between. The CDR3 is 15 amino acids. CDR3 residues: CASSATGFLFEKLFF. The DNA for the CDR3 is TGTGCCAGCAGCGCCACAGGGTTCTTGTTCGAAAAACTGTTTTTT.

The rearrangement joins TRBV18 to TRBJ2-5; D possibly corresponds to TRBD2 (6 bases). The CDR3 runs to 14 residues. Trimming took off 2 bases at V and 4 bases at J, with 11 bases between the two ends. From germline, CDR1 is KGHSH and CDR2 LQKENI. The CDR3 DNA reads as TGTGCCAGCTCACCATACGGGAGCAGAGAGACCCAGTACTTC. Protein product: CASSPYGSRETQYF. Together with reference TRBV18 and TRBJ2-5, the CDR3 gives the full variable domain: NAGVMQNPRHLVRRRGQEARLRCSPMKGHSHVYWYRQLPEEGLKFMVYLQKENIIDESGMPKERFSAEFPKEGPSILRIQQVVRGDSAAYFCASSPYGSRETQYFGPGTRLLVL.

This clone was seen a single time. This chain joins TRBV11-3 and TRBJ2-1, with D perhaps matching TRBD2 (5 bases). V was trimmed by 8 bases and J by 0 bases, leaving 20 bases between them. The CDR3 is made up of 17 amino acids. Germline V gene lookup returns CDR1 SGHNT and CDR2 YENEEA. CDR3 nucleotide sequence: TGTGCCAGCTCGCTCCAAGCCTCGGGGAGCTCCTACAATGAGCAGTTCTTC. Translated, it gives CASSLQASGSSYNEQFF.

On this clone itself: At one end the junction does not follow the germline gene, possibly because of a read error. The gene calls are TRBV7-2 and TRBJ1-3; no definite D call. The CDR3 covers 12 residues. Germline CDR1 SGHTA, CDR2 FQGNSA. Here the CDR3 reads CASSDPGNTIYF. CDR3 bases: TGTGCCAGCAGCGACCCTGGTAACACCATATATTTT.

This sequence joins TRBV25-1 and TRBJ1-4; unclear D gene. Trimming removed 3 bases at V and 8 bases at J, with 13 bases between. The germline V gene encodes CDR1 MGHDK and CDR2 SYGVNS. The CDR3 consists of 14 residues. CDR3 protein: CASSDYSDGEKLFF. The CDR3 bases are TGTGCCAGCAGTGATTACTCGGACGGAGAAAAACTGTTTTTT.

The J gene is TRBJ1-1, the V gene TRBV11-3; no clear D gene. The CDR3 loop spans 14 amino acids. The germline V and J ends were trimmed by 5 bases and 4 bases, with 14 bases remaining between them. Germline loops: CDR1 SGHNT, CDR2 YENEEA. As DNA, the CDR3 is TGTGCCAGCAGCCCGGAAGCCCTGGGCACTGAAGCTTTCTTT. This gives the protein CASSPEALGTEAFF.

This chain links TRBV4-1 with TRBJ1-3, with D tentatively TRBD1 (5 bases). Germline V gives CDR1 MGHRA, CDR2 YSYEKL. The CDR3 extends over 15 amino acids. Trimming cost V 4 bases and J 3 bases, with 13 bases left between them. The CDR3 region has the DNA TGCGCCAGCAGCCGATTAGGGGCGGGTGGAAACACCATATATTTT. Protein sequence: CASSRLGAGGNTIYF.

This chain joins TRBV19 and TRBJ1-2; TRBD1 matches at 8 bases. The CDR3 extends over 13 amino acids. V shed 7 bases, J shed 4 bases, and the junction held 5 bases outside the gene matches. Germline loops: CDR1 LNHDA, CDR2 SQIVND (reference sequence). The CDR3 loop reads CASNQGAVYGYTF. The CDR3 DNA follows: TGTGCCAGTAACCAGGGGGCTGTCTATGGCTACACCTTC.

The chain is built from TRBV14 and TRBJ2-1, with 9 bases that match TRBD1. The CDR3 has 18 amino acids. Looked up from germline, CDR1 is SGHDN and CDR2 is FVKESK. V trimming: 3 bases; J trimming: 0 bases; junction bases outside the gene matches: 9. CDR3 in amino acids: CASSQATTGGYSYNEQFF. The DNA for the CDR3 is TGTGCCAGCAGCCAGGCGACAACAGGGGGCTACTCCTACAATGAGCAGTTCTTC.

The chain links TRBV7-9 to TRBJ1-3; D remains ambiguous. The CDR3 length is 17 residues. CDR1 and CDR2 (germline): SEHNR, FQNEAQ (reference sequence). Trimming stripped 1 base from V and 0 bases from J, with 13 bases between. CDR3 residues: CASSLDEGLNSGNTIYF. The CDR3 DNA reads as TGTGCCAGCAGCTTAGATGAAGGCCTAAACTCTGGAAACACCATATATTTT.

CDR3 in DNA: TGTGCCAGCAGTGGGGTTAACTATGGCTACACCTTC. It specifies CASSGVNYGYTF. This chain links TRBV2 with TRBJ1-2, with D hard to call. Germline V gene sequence: CDR1 SNHLY, CDR2 FYNNEI. The CDR3 sequence is 12 residues long. Deletions cut 4 bases from V and 1 base from J, with 4 bases between.

This sequence joins TRBV6-1 and TRBJ1-3, with no clear D. Germline V gives CDR1 MNHNS, CDR2 SASEGT. The V end lost 8 bases, the J end lost 4 bases, and 12 bases lay between the germline ends. The CDR3 totals 13 residues. The DNA for the CDR3 is TGTGCCAGCTCAGTCTCCGAAGGAAACACCATATATTTT. It codes for CASSVSEGNTIYF.

V gene TRBV5-4 combines with J gene TRBJ2-3; weak D call: TRBD2 (6 bases). CDR1 SGHNT and CDR2 YYREEE come from the germline V gene (reference sequence). Trimming removed 7 bases at V and 2 bases at J, with 14 bases between. The CDR3 is made up of 14 amino acids. This CDR3 is CASASGTLTDTQYF. In nucleotides, the CDR3 is TGTGCCAGCGCTTCGGGGACTCTCACAGATACGCAGTATTTT. Full variable domain (rest looked up from reference TRBV5-4 and TRBJ2-3): ETGVTQSPTHLIKTRGQQVTLRCSSQSGHNTVSWYQQALGQGPQFIFQYYREEENGRGNFPPRFSGLQFPNYSSELNVNALELDDSALYLCASASGTLTDTQYFGPGTRLTVL.

The table lists this clone with a count of one. The DNA for the CDR3 is TGTGCCAGCAGCCTCCGGGGGAGTAGCACAGATACGCAGTATTTT. Translation: CASSLRGSSTDTQYF. V is TRBV28 and J is TRBJ2-3; D possibly corresponds to TRBD2 (6 bases). CDR3 size: 15 residues. With 6 bases removed from V and 0 bases from J, the gap between germline ends came to 13 bases. The V gene's germline CDR1 is MDHEN and CDR2 SYDVKM.

The chain employs TRBV12-5 and TRBJ2-1, with TRBD1 as a possible D gene (5 bases). Germline V gives CDR1 LGHNT, CDR2 FRNRAP. This CDR3 spans 19 amino acids. The germline V and J ends were trimmed by 7 bases and 7 bases, with 32 bases remaining between them. The CDR3 DNA is TGTGCTAGTGCTGCCCGAACTATGAGGACATTAAGAGAGAGGAATGAGCAGTTCTTC. It specifies CASAARTMRTLRERNEQFF.

This clone was seen more than once but under ten times. V usage is TRBV29-1 and J usage is TRBJ2-3; D remains unclear. The CDR3 totals 12 residues. V dropped 7 bases and J dropped 10 bases, with 18 bases sitting between them. Per germline, CDR1 SQVTM and CDR2 ANQGSEA. The CDR3: CSGRGSQAPQYF. Written as DNA, the CDR3 is TGCAGCGGCCGAGGCAGCCAAGCCCCGCAGTATTTT.

CDR3 bases: TGTGCCAGCAATGGGCTAGCTTCCCACAATGAGCAGTTCTTC. As protein: CASNGLASHNEQFF. The gene calls are TRBV27 and TRBJ2-1, with a weak D call TRBD2 (5 bases). V was trimmed by 7 bases and J by 5 bases, leaving 15 bases between them. The CDR3 is 14 residues long. Germline V CDR1 and CDR2: MNHEY, SMNVEV (reference sequence).

J is TRBJ2-1 and V is TRBV19; D remains ambiguous. CDR3 length: 12 residues. The germline V gene has CDR1 LNHDA and CDR2 SQIVND (reference sequence). The germline V and J ends were trimmed by 5 bases and 10 bases, with 12 bases remaining between them. The CDR3, as DNA: TGTGCCAGTAGTTTCGGACCAGCCGAGCAGTTCTTC. Translating gives CASSFGPAEQFF.

The chain has TRBV9 and TRBJ1-6; D is uncertain. Germline V CDR1 and CDR2: SGDLS, YYNGEE. V was clipped by 4 bases and J by 10 bases, with 9 bases between them. The CDR3 consists of 12 residues. This CDR3 reads CASSSKRSPLHF. In DNA form, the CDR3 reads TGTGCCAGCAGCTCTAAAAGGTCACCCCTCCACTTT. Together with reference TRBV9 and TRBJ1-6, the CDR3 gives the full variable domain: DSGVTQTPKHLITATGQRVTLRCSPRSGDLSVYWYQQSLDQGLQFLIQYYNGEERAKGNILERFSAQQFPDLHSELNLSSLELGDSALYFCASSSKRSPLHFGNGTRLTVT.

This sequence joins TRBV5-8 and TRBJ1-1; maybe TRBD1 (6 bases). The CDR3 length is 15 residues. Per the germline V gene, CDR1 is SGHTS and CDR2 is YDEGEE. Between the trimmed V and J ends, which lost 2 bases and 0 bases, there was a span of 11 bases. As DNA, the CDR3 is TGTGCCAGCAGCTTAACAGGGACGATGAACACTGAAGCTTTCTTT. Its translation is CASSLTGTMNTEAFF.

The chain has TRBV21-1 and TRBJ2-7; the table's D call, TRBD1, was not checked against the DNA. TRBV21-1 is annotated as a pseudogene. The CDR3 is made up of 17 amino acids. This chain's CDR3 is CASSSASTEDRGHEQYV. The CDR3 DNA is TGTGCCAGCAGCTCCGCATCGACGGAGGACAGGGGCCACGAGCAGTACGTC.